A single T cell receptor beta chain is shown here with its context. No cognate antigen has been identified for it. This sample was included in a study of alternative splicing in chronic myeloid leukemia remission (dated by TCRdb to 2018 to 2020). The study in broad terms: RNA sequencing was used to profile peripheral blood from chronic-phase CML patients at diagnosis and at remission, and the results were compared with those from healthy donors. The median age was nearly 55 years at diagnosis and about 61 at remission, while healthy controls had a median age of roughly 34. The female/male split was 11/5 for diagnosis samples, 8/3 for remission samples and 2/4 for controls. For diagnosis, remission and control samples alike, total RNA was extracted from peripheral blood mononuclear cells using Trizol. What the work shows at the level of the full study, not this receptor alone: At remission, blood cell composition was found to be reconfigured to resemble that of lymphoid cell-enriched normal controls. Strong differences in blood cell composition were observed between timepoints, with a shift from myeloid progenitor enrichment at diagnosis to mature lymphoid enrichment at remission.

Receptor libraries were prepared by bulk RNA-seq. The TruSeq Stranded RNA sample prep kit was used to generate libraries of poly-A-enriched mRNA from an input of approximately 0.94 ug total RNA. Paired-end sequencing was carried out on a HiSeq 2500, and each sample was sequenced in triplicate. A read length of 125 nucleotides per mate was used for RNA-seq. The paper's processing steps were these. Reads were trimmed and aligned to hg38 with STAR v2.7, with quality control by FASTQC, RSeQC and multiqc. Salmon 0.14.1 was used to quantify gene expression levels as transcripts per million (TPM). Principal component analysis suggested that transcriptomic profiles were not driven by trial, library batch, sequencing batch, treatment regimen or sex. Following reprocessing of the reads by TCRdb, the data hold one row per CDR3 protein sequence and no DNA is available. TCRdb assigned the V and J calls; the authors' analysis was not used. For this sample the table gives about 350 distinct CDR3 sequences, of which about 98% were detected only once. 5.5% to 7.5% of the sample goes to the ten largest clones.

As normal controls, peripheral blood was provided by six healthy donors. Including the terminal cysteine and phenylalanine, the CDR3 comprises 15 residues. The coding DNA is unavailable. The germline V gene sets CDR1 to ENHRY and CDR2 to SYGVKD. Sequencing was carried out using PBMCs. The chain uses TRBV10-3 and TRBJ1-6; the TCRdb call, TRBD1, lacks DNA for checking. The TCR comes from a person in their thirties or forties in good health. This receptor carries the CDR3 CATTEDRENNSPLHF.